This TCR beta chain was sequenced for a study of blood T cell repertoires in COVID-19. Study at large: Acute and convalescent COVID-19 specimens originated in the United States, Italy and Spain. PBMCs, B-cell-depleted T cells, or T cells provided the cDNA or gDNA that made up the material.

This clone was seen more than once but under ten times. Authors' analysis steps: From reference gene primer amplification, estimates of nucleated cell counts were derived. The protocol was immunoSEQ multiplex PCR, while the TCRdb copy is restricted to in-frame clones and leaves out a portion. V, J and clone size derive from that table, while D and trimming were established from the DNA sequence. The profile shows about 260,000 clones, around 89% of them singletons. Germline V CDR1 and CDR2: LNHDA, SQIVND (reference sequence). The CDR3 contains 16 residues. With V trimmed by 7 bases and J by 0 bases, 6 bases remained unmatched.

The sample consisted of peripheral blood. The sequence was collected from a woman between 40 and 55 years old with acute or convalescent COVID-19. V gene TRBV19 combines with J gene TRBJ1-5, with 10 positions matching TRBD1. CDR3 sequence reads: CASIPGTGDSNQPQHF. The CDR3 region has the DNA TGTGCCAGTATCCCCGGGACAGGGGATAGCAATCAGCCCCAGCATTTT. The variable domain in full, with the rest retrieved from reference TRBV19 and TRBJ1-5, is DGGITQSPKYLFRKEGQNVTLSCEQNLNHDAMYWYRQDPGQGLRLIYYSQIVNDFQKGDIAEGYSVSREKKESFPLTVTSAQKNPTAFYLCASIPGTGDSNQPQHFGDGTRLSIL.